This T cell receptor (beta chain) stems from a study of cytomegalovirus exposure and HLA in healthy donors. The CDR3 is 13 amino acids. The germline V gene encodes CDR1 SGHTA and CDR2 FQGNSA. V lost 1 base to trimming and J lost 10 bases, with 13 bases between them. Amplification used 60 Vbeta primers and 13 Jbeta primers. Here immunoSEQ multiplex PCR was the method, and the copy in TCRdb shows in-frame clones only, minus some. There are about 150,000 clones in the sample; approximately 80% occur only once, and approximately 5.5% lies in the top ten. The sample was PBMCs. This sequence originates from a man in his thirties or forties in good health and CMV-seropositive. The V gene is TRBV7-2, the J gene TRBJ1-1, with TRBD1 as a possible D gene (6 bases). The CDR3 is CASSLDRAERAFF. The CDR3 nucleotides are TGTGCCAGCAGCTTAGACAGGGCGGAACGAGCTTTCTTT.